This T cell receptor beta chain was documented in a study of a mutant IDH1 vaccine in newly diagnosed glioma (TCRdb year 2021). At the level of the whole study: Eight vaccinations were administered to patients in weeks 1, 3, 5, 7, 11, 15, 19 and 23, corresponding to visits V03 through V10. For exploratory analyses, about two dozen treated patients had longitudinal TCRB deep sequencing done wherever samples were available. Prior to enrollment, standard therapy consisting of radiotherapy alone, temozolomide alone, or radiochemotherapy with temozolomide had been administered to patients, with the combination being received by most patients. Vaccination began 4-6 weeks after radiotherapy alone, or alongside temozolomide cycles in the chemotherapy-containing groups. Peripheral blood samples were drawn at six visits, namely V03 (baseline), V05, V07, V10, V12 and V13. Of the 25 to 35 patients who were treated, about 62% were male and around 38% were female, and the mean age was around 43 years.

The paper's findings and limits, for the study overall: Pseudoprogression seemed to be unrelated to changes in the top peripheral T cell clonotypes found by TCRB sequencing. Immune responses induced by the vaccine were seen in about 93% of patients across multiple MHC alleles. The authors stated that sample limitations prevented analyses of patient blood samples from being reproduced. PBMC samples for TCRB deep sequencing were selected based on availability.

Library prep was done by the immunoSEQ multiplex PCR assay. Rearranged TCR beta chain sequences were amplified with the hsTCRB Kit following the manufacturer's protocol. Sequencing of TCRB libraries was carried out on an Illumina MiSeq. On the authors' methods: The proprietary platform of the kit vendor was used for demultiplexing, trimming and gene mapping. Entries here come from immuneACCESS through TCRdb and include only in-frame sequences with V and J called. Some clones fail to appear in such tables; in the studies checked, an unresolved V gene covers under half of the shortfall, and the cause of the remainder is unknown. V and J calls plus clone size are reproduced from that table; the DNA served to infer D and trimming. Here the sample has 40,000 to 50,000 clones; approximately 85% occur a single time. Approximately 1.5% of the sample is taken by the ten largest. The CDR3 covers 16 residues, taking in both the cysteine and the phenylalanine. Of all the DNA, just the CDR3 is kept, 48 bases in frame from base 1. From the germline V gene, CDR1 is SGHTA and CDR2 is FQGNSA. V sheds 1 base and J sheds 0 bases, leaving 12 bases between their ends.

With respect to this clone: No antigen is known for it. The sample holds no much larger clone one base away, and base qualities are not on file.

According to the study, the label for this sample's time point signals: week 5, during vaccination. Every vaccine dose consisted of 300 ug of a 20-mer mutant IDH1 peptide in Montanide, administered subcutaneously together with topical imiquimod. Newly diagnosed WHO grade 3 or 4 IDH1-mutant astrocytomas showing loss of nuclear ATRX were present in the donors. The samples were drawn from NOA16, a multicentre, single-arm, open-label phase I trial in Germany that tested a mutant IDH1 peptide vaccine in humans for the first time. Genomic DNA for TCRB sequencing was isolated from EDTA blood with the DNeasy Blood and Tissue Kit.

The receptor was derived from a man in his forties or fifties with glioma. The sequencing used PBMCs, collected from a glioma patient whose treatment included an IDH1 peptide vaccine. The rearranged segments are TRBV7-2 and TRBJ1-2, and the D gene may be TRBD1, 5 bases matching. The CDR3 here reads CASSLEWIRANYGYTF. In nucleotide form, the sequence is TGTGCCAGCAGCTTAGAATGGATCAGGGCTAACTATGGCTACACCTTC.